This T cell receptor (beta chain) was recorded in a study of quantifying T cell responses using KT2 cells. Study-level background: Reverse transcription used primers in the TCR alpha and beta constant regions. The second PCR ran as a qPCR until a predetermined fluorescence threshold was reached. General study points: The number of KT2 alpha and beta sequences was a linear function of input KT2 cells.

Known numbers of the T cell clone KT2 were added to PBMC. In its sample, this clonotype was seen a few times. Its antigen is undetermined. Each cDNA got a UMI-containing oligo ligated at its 3' end. The first PCR ran 3 to 5 cycles with an equimolar RC1.1 and RC1.2 beta primer mix. TCRdb re-called the UMI-ligation and nested PCR reads with MiXCR, one entry per CDR3 protein. The sample holds 40,000 to 55,000 distinct CDR3 sequences, 11% seen once. Germline CDR1 LNHDA, CDR2 SQIVND (reference sequence). The V end was cut by 6 bases, the J end by 4 bases, with 12 bases between. The CDR3 covers 14 residues. The chain combines TRBV19 with TRBJ2-2, with D uncertain. Sequencing input: PBMCs spiked with cells of the T cell clone KT2. This receptor was identified in a human donor. CDR3 residues: CASSGNRGTGELFF. DNA for the CDR3: TGTGCCAGTAGCGGTAACCGAGGCACCGGGGAGCTGTTTTTT.